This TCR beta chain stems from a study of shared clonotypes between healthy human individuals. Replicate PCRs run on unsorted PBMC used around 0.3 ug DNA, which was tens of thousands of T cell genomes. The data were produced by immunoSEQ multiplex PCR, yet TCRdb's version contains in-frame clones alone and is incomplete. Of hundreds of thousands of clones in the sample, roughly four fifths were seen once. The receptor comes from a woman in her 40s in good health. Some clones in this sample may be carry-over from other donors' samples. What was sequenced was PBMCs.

The DNA for the CDR3 is TGCGCCAGCAGCTTGGAAGGACGGAAGATGGGCTACACCTTC. Amino acid sequence: CASSLEGRKMGYTF. This chain connects TRBV5-1 to TRBJ1-2, with no clear D. CDR3 size: 14 residues. Germline assignment: CDR1 SGHRS and CDR2 YFSETQ. V gave up 0 bases and J gave up 8 bases, with 14 bases separating them.